The 5 T cell receptor beta chains listed next were all sequenced from one sample in a study of shared T cell receptors in the human thymus. Method: immunoSEQ multiplex PCR; TCRdb's copy keeps in-frame clones and lacks some. The repertoire holds about 540,000 clones, with about 84% as singletons. A further study also used this sample, focusing on human thymus T cells.

The sample consisted of thymocytes. The receptors were sampled from a boy under three years old with a congenital heart defect.

The V gene is TRBV4-1, the J gene TRBJ2-1; 8 bases align to TRBD1. The trim removed 1 base at V and 0 bases at J, leaving 11 bases unmatched. CDR1 and CDR2 (germline): MGHRA, YSYEKL. The CDR3 covers 19 residues. The CDR3, as DNA: TGCGCCAGCAGCCAAGGGGCCCTTGGACAGGGCAGCTCCTACAATGAGCAGTTCTTC. Protein sequence: CASSQGALGQGSSYNEQFF.

The chain joins TRBV29-1 to TRBJ1-2; TRBD1 is a possible D gene (5 bases). There are 11 residues in the CDR3. In germline, CDR1 is SQVTM, CDR2 ANQGSEA. V was shortened by 7 bases and J by 6 bases, with 12 bases between the two germline ends. Here the CDR3 reads CSAHTGDGYTF. CDR3 DNA sequence: TGCAGCGCCCACACGGGGGATGGCTACACCTTC.

The chain joins TRBV2 to TRBJ2-3, with a possible D match to TRBD1 (6 bases). V gave up 7 bases and J gave up 3 bases, with 17 bases separating them. This CDR3 comprises 15 residues. The germline CDR1 and CDR2 sequences are SNHLY and FYNNEI. CDR3 loop: CASIGTRAGTDTQYF. Written as DNA, the CDR3 is TGTGCCAGCATAGGGACACGGGCAGGAACAGATACGCAGTATTTT.

The chain carries TRBV6-1 and TRBJ2-2; perhaps TRBD1 as D (6 bases). CDR1 and CDR2 from the germline V gene are MNHNS and SASEGT. Trimming took off 1 base at V and 0 bases at J, with 15 bases between the two ends. CDR3 length: 18 amino acids. In nucleotides, the CDR3 is TGTGCCAGCAGTGAAGAGCCAGGGGCGGGCTCGAACACCGGGGAGCTGTTTTTT. The encoded protein is CASSEEPGAGSNTGELFF.

The V gene is TRBV27, the J gene TRBJ2-2; 9 nucleotides match TRBD2. J lost 6 bases, V lost 11 bases, and 10 bases had no gene match. CDR1 MNHEY and CDR2 SMNVEV come from the germline V gene (reference sequence). This CDR3 region has 14 residues. CDR3 region: CAPNRLAVAGELFF. The CDR3 nucleotides read TGTGCCCCCAACCGACTAGCGGTCGCCGGGGAGCTGTTTTTT.